The 9 T cell receptor beta chains below were found in one sample sequenced in a study of blood T cells in healthy people across ages (dated by TCRdb to about 2015). Library preparation used 5' RACE. Instrument used: Illumina HiSeq 2500. A second 7 to 11 cycle PCR used a sample-barcoded 5' primer and a J-beta primer mix. In TCRdb, the public reads were trimmed at Q25 with fastp and aligned with MiXCR, with productive beta chains retained. Merged by CDR3 protein, the rows form single entries marked with the most common genes and DNA. This sample lists over 1,500,000 distinct CDR3 sequences; about 50% were detected once. The biggest ten clones account for approximately 2.1% of the sample. The source material was blood. The receptors were sampled from a woman aged 40 to 50 in good health.

This clonotype has just a few counts. V usage is TRBV27 and J usage is TRBJ2-7; D possibly corresponds to TRBD2 (6 bases). This CDR3 comprises 15 residues. With 2 bases removed from V and 4 bases from J, the gap between germline ends came to 15 bases. Germline CDR1 and CDR2: MNHEY and SMNVEV (reference sequence). The CDR3 coding sequence is TGTGCCAGCAGTTTAACGGCGGGGCAAAGGTACGAGCAGTACTTC. It is translated as CASSLTAGQRYEQYF.

V usage is TRBV7-9 and J usage is TRBJ2-1; D not resolved. The CDR3 has 13 amino acids. Trimming took off 2 bases at V and 8 bases at J, with 10 bases between the two ends. CDR1 is SEHNR and CDR2 is FQNEAQ in the germline V gene (reference sequence). The DNA of the CDR3 is TGTGCCAGCAGCTTAAGTCGTCTGGATGAGCAGTTCTTC. It is translated as CASSLSRLDEQFF.

This sequence joins TRBV9 and TRBJ2-3; 8 nucleotides agree with TRBD1. This CDR3 spans 16 amino acids. The germline V gene has CDR1 SGDLS and CDR2 YYNGEE. With V trimmed by 2 bases and J by 3 bases, 8 bases remained unmatched. The DNA for the CDR3 is TGTGCCAGCAGCGTCCAGGGGGCGCCAAGGACAGATACGCAGTATTTT. It encodes CASSVQGAPRTDTQYF.

The chain combines TRBV25-1 with TRBJ1-6, with 7 bases lining up with TRBD1. The CDR3 extends over 14 amino acids. The trim removed 2 bases at V and 10 bases at J, leaving 5 bases unmatched. Per the germline V gene, CDR1 is MGHDK and CDR2 is SYGVNS. The CDR3 bases are TGTGCCAGCAGTGAAACAGGGGTGCGGTCACCCCTCCACTTT. Translated: CASSETGVRSPLHF.

V usage is TRBV20-1 and J usage is TRBJ2-3, with 8 bases fitting TRBD2. CDR3 length equals 13 residues. Trimming at V came to 6 bases and at J to 5 bases, leaving 7 bases not matched to a gene. Germline assignment: CDR1 DFQATT and CDR2 SNEGSKA (reference sequence). The chain's CDR3 is CSALAGTRDTQYF. The CDR3 DNA reads TGCAGTGCCTTAGCGGGGACGAGAGATACGCAGTATTTT.

This clonotype was counted a few times. The chain uses TRBV7-9 and TRBJ1-2, with 7 bases lining up with TRBD1. CDR3 size: 15 residues. After removal of 6 bases from V and 6 bases from J, the junction contained 13 bases not matched to a gene. Germline values: CDR1 SEHNR, CDR2 FQNEAQ (reference sequence). DNA for the CDR3: TGTGCCAGCAGTCCTGACGGGACAGCGAGAAATGGCTACACCTTC. Translated, it gives CASSPDGTARNGYTF.

The chain employs TRBV12-3 or TRBV12-4 and TRBJ2-5; 11 bases are a match to TRBD2. The CDR3 runs 15 residues. V was clipped by 1 base and J by 3 bases; unmatched bases: 1. CDR3 nucleotides: TGTGCCAGCAGTTTAGGGGGACTAGCGGAAGAGACCCAGTACTTC. Protein: CASSLGGLAEETQYF.

The sample holds a few counts of this clonotype. The chain joins TRBV7-9 to TRBJ1-1, with 7 bases identical to TRBD1. With V trimmed by 5 bases and J by 3 bases, 3 bases remained unmatched. In germline, CDR1 is SEHNR, CDR2 FQNEAQ (reference sequence). The CDR3 loop spans 13 amino acids. The CDR3 spells CASSRGTDTEAFF. The CDR3 DNA reads TGTGCCAGCAGCCGAGGGACAGACACTGAAGCTTTCTTT.

In its sample, this clonotype was seen a few times. The chain couples TRBV4-1 to TRBJ1-5, with TRBD1 matching 7 bases. Trimming cost V 0 bases and J 3 bases; bases outside gene matches: 11. The CDR3 totals 18 residues. Germline V lookup: CDR1 MGHRA, CDR2 YSYEKL. The CDR3, as DNA: TGCGCCAGCAGCCAAGATTTACAGGACAGGAGCCCCAATCAGCCCCAGCATTTT. It translates to CASSQDLQDRSPNQPQHF.